Listed below are T cell receptor beta chains from one sample, sequenced in a study of tumor and adjacent non-tumor tissue in lung cancer. MiXCR, applied by TCRdb to the multiplex PCR reads, yields one record per CDR3 protein. The data contain approximately 68,000 distinct CDR3 sequences, around 73% of them singletons. The sequenced material came from lung tumor tissue. The receptor set was obtained from a man aged 55-75 years with non-small cell lung cancer. The CDR3 runs from the conserved cysteine through the conserved F or W. The D gene is left open where the match is weak. Rows give clone size only sometimes, using once, few, many, or a class for an expanded clone.

D | J | V | size | DNA | CDR3
. | TRBJ1-5 | TRBV29-1 | few | TGCAGCGTTATCAGTAATGGAAAACAGCCCCAGCATTTT | CSVISNGKQPQHF
. | TRBJ2-1 | TRBV6-5 | . | TGTATCAGCTGTGGGGCGGGTTCTTACAATGAGCAGTTCTTC | CISCGAGSYNEQFF
. | TRBJ1-1 | TRBV20-1 | . | TGCAGTGGTAAGTGCGGGGGAGGGGTAGGTGAAGCTTTCTTT | CSGKCGGGVGEAFF
. | TRBJ2-7 | TRBV6-1 | . | TGTGCTAGCTGTAGGACAAGCGAGCAGTACTTC | CASCRTSEQYF
. | TRBJ2-1 | TRBV5-5 | many | TGTGCCAGCAGCTTGGCCGGGTCGGGAGCTGGGAACAATGAGCAGTTCTTC | CASSLAGSGAGNNEQFF
. | TRBJ2-2 | TRBV6-5 | . | TGTACCAGCAGTAATAAGGCAGGCGGGGACCTGTTTTTT | CTSSNKAGGDLFF
. | TRBJ1-2 | TRBV6-1 | many | TGTGCCAGCAGCACACCACAGATAAACTATGGCTACACCTTC | CASSTPQINYGYTF
. | TRBJ2-7 | TRBV5-1 | few | TGCGCCAGCAGCTTGTCAGGAGAGAGCGAGCAGTACTTC | CASSLSGESEQYF
. | TRBJ2-3 | TRBV20-1 | . | TGCAATGCTAGAACTTTCGGCCGGACCACAGATACGCAGTATTTC | CNARTFGRTTDTQYF
TRBD2 | TRBJ2-2 | TRBV28 | few | TGTGCCAGCAGTCCTACCGGGACTACCTACACCGGGGAGCTGTTTTTT | CASSPTGTTYTGELFF
. | TRBJ1-1 | TRBV5-4 | . | . | CASSLVAVGNTEVFF
TRBD2 | TRBJ2-2 | TRBV6-5 | . | TGTGCCAGCAATCCATCGGCGGGAGCAACGAACACCGGGGAGCTGTTTTTT | CASNPSAGATNTGELFF
TRBD2 | TRBJ2-7 | TRBV6-2/TRBV6-3 | . | TGTGCCAGCAATTCAGCGGGAGGGCCGGGCGAGCGTTACTTC | CASNSAGGPGERYF
. | TRBJ1-3 | TRBV13 | . | TGTACCAGCAAACTACTTGGAGGAAACACCATATATTTT | CTSKLLGGNTIYF
. | TRBJ2-5 | TRBV20-1 | . | TGCAGTGCTGGAAGGATTAGTGGGAGGCCCCAAGAGACCCAGTACTTC | CSAGRISGRPQETQYF
. | TRBJ2-3 | TRBV11-3 | . | TGTAACAGCAGCTCCGGGCTAGCAGATAGCAGAGATACGCAGTATTTT | CNSSSGLADSRDTQYF
TRBD1 | TRBJ1-1 | TRBV7-9 | few | TGTGCCAGCAGCTTGGGAACAGGGGTACTTGTAGCTTTCTTT | CASSLGTGVLVAFF
. | TRBJ1-1 | TRBV29-1 | . | TGCAGCGTTGAGGTCCCCAGGTTTGGTGAGGCTTTCTTT | CSVEVPRFGEAFF
. | TRBJ2-2 | TRBV12-3/TRBV12-4 | . | TGTGCTAGCAGTTTCGTGTTTTTGAACACCGGGGAGCTGTTTTTT | CASSFVFLNTGELFF
. | TRBJ1-4 | TRBV20-1 | . | TGCGGTGTCACCCAGACAACTAATGAAAAACTGTTTTTT | CGVTQTTNEKLFF
. | TRBJ1-1 | TRBV5-1 | few | TGCGCCAGCAGCTTGGCGAACGGTGAGGGAAGGGCTTTCTTT | CASSLANGEGRAFF
. | TRBJ2-3 | TRBV20-1 | many | TGCAGTGCTAGGATCCGTAGCACAGATACGCAGTATTTT | CSARIRSTDTQYF
. | TRBJ2-7 | TRBV4-1 | . | TGCGCCAGCAGCCAAGATGGCCGGGCCTACGAGCAGTACTTC | CASSQDGRAYEQYF
TRBD2 | TRBJ2-7 | TRBV20-1 | . | TGCAGTCCGCGGGGACTAGCGGAAAACGAGCAGTACTTC | CSPRGLAENEQYF
. | TRBJ1-3 | TRBV7-9 | few | TGTGCCAGCAGCTCAGGACAAGGGGATGGAAACACTATATATTTT | CASSSGQGDGNTIYF
. | TRBJ2-7 | TRBV29-1 | . | TGCGGCGTTGCGGAGTTAAGAACGGGGGTCTACGAGCAGTACTTC | CGVAELRTGVYEQYF
TRBD2 | TRBJ2-7 | TRBV28 | . | TGTGCCAGCAGTTTCCGACTAGCGGAAAGCTCCTACGAGCGGTACTTC | CASSFRLAESSYERYF
. | TRBJ2-7 | TRBV29-1 | . | TGCAGCGTCGCCCATGGACGGTGCTACGAGCAATACTTC | CSVAHGRCYEQYF
. | TRBJ1-1 | TRBV5-5 | . | TGTACCAGCAGCCCGGGACCCGCGTATGAAGATTTCTTT | CTSSPGPAYEDFF
. | TRBJ2-1 | TRBV6-1 | medium-sized | TGTGCCAGCAGTGAGTCCGTGCGGCTTAGGAGGAATGAGCAGTTCTTC | CASSESVRLRRNEQFF
. | TRBJ1-2 | TRBV5-5 | many | TGTGCCAGCAGCTTGGGGGGCTATGGCTACACCTTC | CASSLGGYGYTF
TRBD2 | TRBJ2-1 | TRBV11-1 | . | TGTGCCAGTGTGAGGTGGGAGGGCCATGGTGAGCAGTTCTTC | CASVRWEGHGEQFF
. | TRBJ1-5 | TRBV29-1 | . | TGCAGCGTTATCAGTAATGGTAGTCAGCCACAGCATTTT | CSVISNGSQPQHF
. | TRBJ2-5 | TRBV20-1 | . | TGCAGTGCTTCGAAACAGGGTGGGGTAGAAGAGAACCAGTACTTC | CSASKQGGVEENQYF
. | TRBJ2-7 | TRBV10-3 | . | TGTGCCTCAGAGGGCTGGGTGGGCCGGTGGCTTTGCGAGCAGTACTTC | CASEGWVGRWLCEQYF
TRBD2 | TRBJ2-7 | TRBV5-1 | . | TGCGCCAGCAGCCCGGGGGGGAGCTACGAGCAGTACTTC | CASSPGGSYEQYF
. | TRBJ1-6 | TRBV28 | . | TGTGCCAGCAGCACAGGCCCCGTAGGTAATTCACCCCTCCACTTT | CASSTGPVGNSPLHF
. | TRBJ2-1 | TRBV5-1 | . | TGCGCCAGCAGCTCGGGCGGAGGGCAGGCCTACAATGAGCAGTTCTTC | CASSSGGGQAYNEQFF
TRBD2 | TRBJ2-5 | TRBV14 | . | TGTACCAGTAGCCACTGGACTAACGGGAGGCAAGAGACCCAGTACTTC | CTSSHWTNGRQETQYF
. | TRBJ1-5 | TRBV6-1 | . | TGTGCCAGCACCCAGTGGTATATCAATCAGCCCCAGCATTTT | CASTQWYINQPQHF
. | TRBJ2-3 | TRBV6-2/TRBV6-3 | medium-sized | TGTGCCTGTATCGGGAGTAGCACAGATACGCAGTATTTT | CACIGSSTDTQYF
. | TRBJ2-1 | TRBV7-6 | . | TGTACCAGCAGCTCCTCGGGACTTTCGAGCTCCTACAATGAGCAGTTCTTC | CTSSSSGLSSSYNEQFF
. | TRBJ2-6 | TRBV10-3 | many | TGTGCCATCAGTGCCTACCAGGGCCCAAACCCTTCTGGGGCCAACGTCCTGACTTTC | CAISAYQGPNPSGANVLTF
TRBD2 | TRBJ2-1 | TRBV7-3 | . | TGTGCCAGCAGCGAAGCGGGAGGGCCCTACAATGAGCAGTTCTTC | CASSEAGGPYNEQFF
. | TRBJ2-3 | TRBV20-1 | . | TGCACTGCTAGAGATTTGTTCGGGGCTCGCATAGATACGCAGTATTTT | CTARDLFGARIDTQYF
. | TRBJ2-2 | TRBV15 | . | TGTGCCACCAGCAGCGGGAAAGAGACCGGGGAGCTGTTTTTT | CATSSGKETGELFF
. | TRBJ2-5 | TRBV5-5 | . | TGTGCCTGCAGCATGATGACTAGAAGCGCGGAGACCCAGTACTTC | CACSMMTRSAETQYF
. | TRBJ2-5 | TRBV20-1 | many | TGCAGTGGCCAGGGCCAAGAGACCCAGTACTTC | CSGQGQETQYF
TRBD2 | TRBJ2-1 | TRBV6-6 | many | TGTGCCAGCAGTTACCCCACTAGCGGGTTTGATGAGCAGTTCTTC | CASSYPTSGFDEQFF
TRBD2 | TRBJ2-7 | TRBV20-1 | . | TGCTGTGGTAGAAGTCGCGGGACTAGGTACTACGAGCAGTACTTC | CCGRSRGTRYYEQYF
. | TRBJ2-1 | TRBV5-4 | . | TGTGCCAGCAGCGGGAAACGGGACTGGATATACAATGAGGAGTTCTTC | CASSGKRDWIYNEEFF
. | TRBJ2-6 | TRBV2 | few | TGTGCCAGCAGTGCCGGCTTATCTGGGGCCAACGTCCTGACTTTC | CASSAGLSGANVLTF
. | TRBJ2-2 | TRBV6-5 | . | TGCGCCAGCACCGGCGGGGCAGGGGTAGAAACCGGGGAGCTGTTTTTT | CASTGGAGVETGELFF
. | TRBJ1-2 | TRBV29-1 | . | . | CSVDWEGYGCTF
. | TRBJ1-4 | TRBV5-1 | . | TGCGCCTGCAGCCAAACGTCAACTAATGAAAAACCGTTTTTT | CACSQTSTNEKPFF
. | TRBJ2-3 | TRBV6-5 | . | TGTGCCAGCAGTTACGGGTATCACACAGATACGCAGTATTTT | CASSYGYHTDTQYF
. | TRBJ1-1 | TRBV12-3/TRBV12-4 | . | TGTGCCAGGAGCTCCGTTGGTGAAGCTTTCTTT | CARSSVGEAFF
. | TRBJ2-3 | TRBV11-3 | . | TGTGCCAGCAACCTTGGACTCGCAGATAGCACAGATATGCAGTATTTT | CASNLGLADSTDMQYF
TRBD2 | TRBJ2-6 | TRBV10-3 | . | TGTGTCATCAGTGAACAGGGGACTAGCGGGAGGGACTCTGGGGTCAACGACCTGACTTTC | CVISEQGTSGRDSGVNDLTF
. | TRBJ2-7 | TRBV20-1 | . | TGCAATGCTGACCCTGGGACCCGCTCCTACGAGCAGTACTTC | CNADPGTRSYEQYF